This TCR beta chain was found in a study of Graves' ophthalmopathy and Graves' hyperthyroidism. Study-wide results and caveats: Ophthalmopathy progression was predicted by the model at less than 71% sensitivity and 72% to 80% specificity.

Beta-chain TCR CDR3 regions were amplified from RNA transcripts. HTBI primers served in a first-round RT-PCR, which a second-round multiplex PCR followed. TCRdb fed the multiplex PCR reads into MiXCR, producing one record per CDR3 protein. Of 900,000 to 1,200,000 distinct CDR3 sequences listed, about two fifths are singletons. In its sample, this clonotype was seen many times. The antigen remains unidentified. Recruitment covered hyperthyroidism patients aged 18 to 65 whose new diagnosis was of under 2 months' duration. Orbital computed tomography and thyroid ultrasound, along with TRAb, serum thyroxine and clinical symptoms, underpinned diagnosis. The V end was cut by 4 bases, the J end by 4 bases, with 13 bases between. Germline lookup yields CDR1 SNHLY and CDR2 FYNNEI. The CDR3 has 14 amino acids.

The receptor was derived from an adult man with Graves' hyperthyroidism. The V gene is TRBV2, the J gene TRBJ2-5, with D possibly matching TRBD1 (5 bases). The sample taken for sequencing was peripheral blood or thyroid tissue (not recorded which). CDR3: CASSGTRRGETQYF. The CDR3 coding sequence is TGTGCCAGCAGTGGGACCCGAAGGGGAGAGACCCAGTACTTC.